The 30 T cell receptor beta chains below come from one sample, sequenced in a study of control samples from healthy donors and cancer patients. Method: immunoSEQ multiplex PCR; TCRdb's copy keeps in-frame clones and lacks some. Found here are 13,000 or so clones, roughly 90% of them singletons; the top ten hold approximately 2.8%. Sample: formalin-fixed, paraffin-embedded tissue. Receptor source: a male donor with melanoma.

This chain links TRBV27 with TRBJ2-3; D is uncertain. This CDR3 has 14 amino acids. Trimming removed 0 bases from V and 4 bases from J, with 8 bases in between. CDR1 and CDR2 from the germline V gene are MNHEY and SMNVEV (reference sequence). This chain's CDR3 is CASSLSKASDTQYF. The DNA of the CDR3 is TGTGCCAGCAGTTTATCGAAGGCTTCAGATACGCAGTATTTT.

This clone was seen just once. The V call is TRBV7-2, the J call TRBJ2-2, with 8 positions matching TRBD2. J lost 9 bases, V lost 1 base, and 10 bases had no gene match. The V gene's germline CDR1 is SGHTA and CDR2 FQGNSA. The CDR3 spans 16 residues. The CDR3 coding sequence is TGTGCCAGCAGCTTAGAGGGGCTAGCGGGCTCGAGGGAGCTGTTTTTT. Its protein product is CASSLEGLAGSRELFF. Full variable domain (rest looked up from reference TRBV7-2 and TRBJ2-2): GAGVSQSPSNKVTEKGKDVELRCDPISGHTALYWYRQSLGQGLEFLIYFQGNSAPDKSGLPSDRFSAERTGGSVSTLTIQRTQQEDSAVYLCASSLEGLAGSRELFFGEGSRLTVL.

The CDR3 sequence: CASRRSGTGGIYEQYF. As DNA, the CDR3 is TGTGCCAGTAGGCGGTCCGGGACAGGAGGAATCTACGAGCAGTACTTC. The chain employs TRBV19 and TRBJ2-7; 8 bases match TRBD1. The CDR3 runs to 16 residues. V gave up 6 bases and J gave up 3 bases; unmatched junction bases: 13. Germline V gives CDR1 LNHDA, CDR2 SQIVND (reference sequence).

The V and J genes are TRBV5-1 and TRBJ1-1; D is possibly TRBD1 (6 bases). CDR1 and CDR2 from the germline V gene are SGHRS and YFSETQ. V was pared by 5 bases and J by 0 bases, with 29 bases between. This CDR3 is 20 amino acids long. The CDR3 region has the DNA TGCGCCAGCAGATACGGGACAATAGGGGCTACCAAGTCGGTGAACACTGAAGCTTTCTTT. Translating gives CASRYGTIGATKSVNTEAFF.

J is TRBJ1-5 and V is TRBV10-3, with D unclear. This CDR3 is 13 amino acids long. Germline lookup yields CDR1 ENHRY and CDR2 SYGVKD. Trimming shortened V by 4 bases and J by 6 bases, and 10 bases separated the two germline ends. The CDR3 sequence is CAISGREGQPQHF. The CDR3 region has the DNA TGTGCCATCAGTGGGAGGGAGGGTCAGCCCCAGCATTTT.

The chain employs TRBV19 and TRBJ1-2; D is uncertain. This CDR3 has 14 residues. Germline CDR1 is LNHDA and CDR2 is SQIVND (reference sequence). V was pared by 5 bases and J by 4 bases, with 14 bases between. In DNA, the CDR3 is TGTGCCAGTAGTCCCCAGACAAGCGTCTATGGCTACACCTTC. The encoded protein is CASSPQTSVYGYTF.

The V and J genes are TRBV30 and TRBJ1-4, with D perhaps matching TRBD1 (5 bases). Germline CDR1 is GTSNPN and CDR2 is SVGIG (reference sequence). Trimming removed 7 bases at V and 0 bases at J, with 9 bases between. The CDR3 has 13 amino acids. The CDR3 DNA follows: TGTGCCTACCGGGACGCAACTAATGAAAAACTGTTTTTT. This encodes CAYRDATNEKLFF.

This chain joins TRBV25-1 and TRBJ1-1; 7 bases line up with TRBD1. Looked up from germline, CDR1 is MGHDK and CDR2 is SYGVNS. This CDR3 is 14 amino acids long. V lost 7 bases, J lost 1 base, and 6 bases stayed unmatched. Here the CDR3 reads CASIRQGSNTEAFF. The CDR3 bases are TGTGCCAGCATTCGACAGGGCTCGAACACTGAAGCTTTCTTT.

The chain has TRBV18 and TRBJ1-5, with 7 bases aligning to TRBD1. After removal of 6 bases from V and 9 bases from J, the junction contained 8 bases not matched to a gene. This CDR3 region has 13 residues. CDR1 is KGHSH, CDR2 LQKENI, per germline. CDR3: CASSVEGGWPQHF. CDR3 bases: TGTGCCAGCTCGGTTGAAGGGGGCTGGCCCCAGCATTTT.

The chain joins TRBV5-6 to TRBJ2-2; D is possibly TRBD1 (6 bases). This CDR3 is built from 12 residues. Looked up from germline, CDR1 is SGHDT and CDR2 is YYEEEE. V was pared by 4 bases and J by 6 bases, with 7 bases between. CDR3 region: CASSPGAGELFF. The DNA of the CDR3 is TGTGCCAGCAGCCCAGGGGCCGGGGAGCTGTTTTTT.

This clone has only one observation. The V call is TRBV6-5, the J call TRBJ1-2; 7 nucleotides agree with TRBD1. Germline V gives CDR1 MNHEY, CDR2 SVGAGI. The junction had 11 bases not matched to a gene; V was cut back by 11 bases and J by 2 bases. The CDR3 spans 14 residues. This CDR3 reads CAASGSRGNYGYTF. The CDR3 DNA reads TGTGCCGCCTCAGGTTCCAGGGGGAACTATGGCTACACCTTC.

This rearrangement joins TRBV4-3 to TRBJ1-1, with D unclear. CDR1 is LGHNA, CDR2 YSLEER, per germline. Trimming cost V 1 base and J 0 bases, with 9 bases left between them. The CDR3 is 15 amino acids. The CDR3 loop is CASSQGLYLNTEAFF. DNA of the CDR3: TGCGCCAGCAGCCAAGGTTTGTACCTGAACACTGAAGCTTTCTTT.

The rearrangement uses TRBV29-1 and TRBJ1-2; tentatively, D is TRBD1 (6 bases). Looked up from germline, CDR1 is SQVTM and CDR2 is ANQGSEA. Trimming took 2 bases from V and 2 from J, leaving 15 bases between them. This CDR3 comprises 15 residues. The CDR3 DNA is TGCAGCGTTGAACCTCGGACAGCACGGAACTATGGCTACACCTTC. Protein product: CSVEPRTARNYGYTF.

The CDR3: CASSLIRGDEQYF. The DNA for the CDR3 is TGTGCCAGCAGTTTAATTCGTGGGGACGAGCAGTACTTC. The V call is TRBV12-3 or TRBV12-4, the J call TRBJ2-7, with no clear D. V dropped 2 bases and J dropped 5 bases, with 10 bases sitting between them. The CDR3 extends over 13 amino acids.

This chain links TRBV11-3 with TRBJ2-3; 9 bases map to TRBD2. Per the germline V gene, CDR1 is SGHNT and CDR2 is YENEEA. The CDR3 is 17 amino acids. Trimming cost V 0 bases and J 0 bases; bases outside gene matches: 4. CDR3 in amino acids: CASSLDSSGASTDTQYF. The DNA of the CDR3 is TGTGCCAGCAGCTTAGACTCTAGCGGGGCTAGCACAGATACGCAGTATTTT.

V and J are TRBV5-4 and TRBJ2-7; weak D call: TRBD2 (5 bases). V dropped 2 bases and J dropped 2 bases, with 11 bases sitting between them. Germline CDR1 SGHNT, CDR2 YYREEE (reference sequence). This CDR3 is 14 amino acids long. CDR3 loop: CASSFRGFTYEQYF. In nucleotides, the CDR3 is TGTGCCAGCAGCTTTCGGGGATTCACCTACGAGCAGTACTTC.

The chain combines TRBV18 with TRBJ2-7; 14 nucleotides agree with TRBD2. The germline V gene has CDR1 KGHSH and CDR2 LQKENI. J lost 2 bases, V lost 1 base, and 13 bases had no gene match. This CDR3 is 20 amino acids long. CDR3 bases: TGTGCCAGCTCACCACTGGGGACAACGGGACTAGCGGGAGTTCCCTACGAGCAGTACTTC. Its translation is CASSPLGTTGLAGVPYEQYF.

This rearrangement joins TRBV6-2 or TRBV6-3 to TRBJ2-2, with D unresolved. Germline CDR1 MNHEY, CDR2 SVGEGT. Trimming stripped 4 bases from V and 0 bases from J, with 9 bases between. The CDR3 contains 15 residues. CDR3 sequence reads: CASSWANPNTGELFF. CDR3 DNA: TGTGCCAGCAGTTGGGCAAACCCGAACACCGGGGAGCTGTTTTTT.

The rearrangement joins TRBV11-2 to TRBJ2-1; D is uncertain. The CDR3 contains 13 residues. V was shortened by 2 bases and J by 6 bases, with 8 bases between the two germline ends. The V gene's germline CDR1 is SGHAT and CDR2 FQNNGV. The CDR3 sequence is CASSLFGPNEQFF. CDR3 coding DNA: TGTGCCAGCAGCTTATTCGGTCCCAATGAGCAGTTCTTC.

This clone was detected once. V and J are TRBV5-1 and TRBJ2-1; the D gene is possibly TRBD2 (5 bases). CDR3 length equals 12 residues. The V end lost 2 bases, the J end lost 6 bases, and 6 bases lay between the germline ends. CDR1 is SGHRS and CDR2 is YFSETQ in the germline V gene. The CDR3 DNA reads TGCGCCAGCAGCTTAGAGGGCAATGAGCAGTTCTTC. The encoded protein is CASSLEGNEQFF.

The rearrangement links TRBV7-9 to TRBJ2-7; TRBD2 matches 7 bases. With V trimmed by 5 bases and J by 6 bases, 4 bases remained unmatched. There are 12 residues in the CDR3. CDR1 and CDR2 from the germline V gene are SEHNR and FQNEAQ (reference sequence). The CDR3 protein is CASSPGTTEQYV. CDR3 sequence (DNA): TGTGCCAGCAGCCCCGGGACTACCGAGCAGTACGTC.

J is TRBJ1-3 and V is TRBV15; D is unresolved. CDR3 length: 15 amino acids. Trimming pared 5 bases from V and 0 bases from J, leaving 11 bases between. Germline V CDR1 and CDR2: LNHNV, YYDKDF (reference sequence). This CDR3 is CATSGRLGSGNTIYF. CDR3 nucleotides: TGTGCCACCAGCGGCCGCCTGGGCTCTGGAAACACCATATATTTT.

The chain uses TRBV7-9 and TRBJ2-2; D possibly corresponds to TRBD2 (6 bases). The length of the CDR3 is 14 residues. Germline CDR1 reads SEHNR; CDR2 reads FQNEAQ (reference sequence). V lost 2 bases to trimming and J lost 7 bases, with 11 bases between them. The CDR3 bases are TGTGCCAGCAGCTTACGGGAGATGAGCGGGGAGCTGTTTTTT. Residues: CASSLREMSGELFF.

This chain uses TRBV7-9 with TRBJ2-1; a weak D match, TRBD2 (5 bases). The CDR3 extends over 15 amino acids. Germline CDR1 reads SEHNR; CDR2 reads FQNEAQ (reference sequence). The V gene lost 5 bases and the J gene lost 0 bases, with 11 bases spanning the gap. CDR3 residues: CASSGELSSYNEQFF. CDR3 in DNA: TGTGCCAGCAGCGGGGAGTTGAGCTCCTACAATGAGCAGTTCTTC.

The chain joins TRBV10-3 to TRBJ1-2; D is unresolved. This CDR3 spans 13 amino acids. The V end lost 4 bases, the J end lost 7 bases, and 13 bases lay between the germline ends. Per the germline V gene, CDR1 is ENHRY and CDR2 is SYGVKD. CDR3 sequence (DNA): TGTGCCATCAGTGCGGAGAGGGATGGTGGCTACACCTTC. Its translation is CAISAERDGGYTF.

The chain joins TRBV6-2 or TRBV6-3 to TRBJ2-4; 7 bases map to TRBD1. The CDR3 length is 14 residues. Trimming took 2 bases from V and 9 from J; bases not matched to a gene: 7. Germline values: CDR1 MNHEY, CDR2 SVGEGT. The DNA of the CDR3 is TGTGCCAGCAGTTACCCCGGACAGGCGGGCATTCAGTACTTC. Encoded protein: CASSYPGQAGIQYF.

The rearrangement links TRBV10-2 to TRBJ1-2; no definite D call. CDR1 and CDR2 from the germline V gene are WSHSY and SAAADI. V lost 0 bases and J lost 7, with 3 bases in between. The CDR3 is made up of 11 amino acids. CDR3 in amino acids: CASSESSGYTF. CDR3 sequence (DNA): TGCGCCAGCAGTGAGTCTTCTGGCTACACCTTC.

CDR3 bases: TGTGCCAGCAGTCAAACGGGGCGCCAGCCCCAGCATTTT. Its protein is CASSQTGRQPQHF. V and J are TRBV6-5 and TRBJ1-5; weak D call: TRBD1 (5 bases). V was clipped by 5 bases and J by 7 bases, with 12 bases between them. CDR1 MNHEY and CDR2 SVGAGI come from the germline V gene. This CDR3 contains 13 residues.

This rearrangement joins TRBV30 to TRBJ2-3, with no clear D. This CDR3 spans 15 amino acids. V was pared by 1 base and J by 6 bases, with 17 bases between. The germline gives CDR1 GTSNPN, CDR2 SVGIG (reference sequence). For the CDR3, the DNA is TGTGCCTGGAGTGGGAAGACTCTGACACAGGATACGCAGTATTTT. Encoded protein: CAWSGKTLTQDTQYF.

The chain has TRBV6-6 and TRBJ2-7; 7 bases fit TRBD2. With 6 bases clipped from V and 2 bases from J, the junction kept 10 bases outside the gene matches. Germline lookup yields CDR1 MNHNY and CDR2 SVGAGI (reference sequence). The CDR3 spans 15 residues. The CDR3 reads CASSNPLGLPYEQYF. As DNA, the CDR3 is TGTGCCAGCAGCAATCCCCTGGGACTACCCTACGAGCAGTACTTC.